This T cell receptor beta chain was captured in a study of control samples from healthy donors and cancer patients. Germline CDR1 reads SNHLY; CDR2 reads FYNNEI. The CDR3 loop spans 15 amino acids. The V segment lost 10 bases and the J segment 3 bases; nucleotides outside the gene matches: 11. The protocol was immunoSEQ multiplex PCR, while the TCRdb copy is restricted to in-frame clones and leaves out a portion. Among fewer than 200,000 clones listed, roughly 95% were seen once. The sample taken for sequencing was blood. The clonotype was recovered from a woman aged 55-70 years in good health. This sequence joins TRBV2 and TRBJ2-1; 8 nucleotides match TRBD2. CDR3 loop: CATGKAGDIYNEQFF. Here the CDR3 DNA reads TGTGCCACCGGTAAAGCGGGGGACATCTACAATGAGCAGTTCTTC.